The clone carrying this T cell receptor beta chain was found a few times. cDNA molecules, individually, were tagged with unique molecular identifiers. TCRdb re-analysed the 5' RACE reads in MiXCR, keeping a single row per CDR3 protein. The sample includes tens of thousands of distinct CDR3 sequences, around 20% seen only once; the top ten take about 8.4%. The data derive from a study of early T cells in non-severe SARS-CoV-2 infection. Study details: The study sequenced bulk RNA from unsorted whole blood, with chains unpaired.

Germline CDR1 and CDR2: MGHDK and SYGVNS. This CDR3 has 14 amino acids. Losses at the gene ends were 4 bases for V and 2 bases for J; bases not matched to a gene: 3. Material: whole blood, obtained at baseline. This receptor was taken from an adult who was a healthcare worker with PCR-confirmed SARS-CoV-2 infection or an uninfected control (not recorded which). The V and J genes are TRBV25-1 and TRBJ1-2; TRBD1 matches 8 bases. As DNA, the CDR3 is TGTGCCAGCAGTGGACAGGGGAACAACTATGGCTACACCTTC. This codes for CASSGQGNNYGYTF.